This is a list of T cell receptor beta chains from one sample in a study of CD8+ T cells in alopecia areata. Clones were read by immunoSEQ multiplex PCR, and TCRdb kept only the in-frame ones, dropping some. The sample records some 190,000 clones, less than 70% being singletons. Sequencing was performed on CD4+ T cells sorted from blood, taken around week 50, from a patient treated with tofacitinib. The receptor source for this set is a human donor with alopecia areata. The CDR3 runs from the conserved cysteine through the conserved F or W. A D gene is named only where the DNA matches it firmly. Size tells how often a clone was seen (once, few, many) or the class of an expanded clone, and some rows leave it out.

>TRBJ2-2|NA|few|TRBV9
TGTGCCAGCAGCCCTCTTGCGTCGGGGATCTTTTCCGGGGAGCTGTTTTTT
CASSPLASGIFSGELFF
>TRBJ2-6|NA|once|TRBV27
TGTGCCAGCAGTTTATCCTTAATCTCTGGGGCCAACGTCCTGACTTTC
CASSLSLISGANVLTF
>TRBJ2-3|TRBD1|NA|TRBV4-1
TGCGCCAGCAGCCAGGAGACAGGGGCGGTGGTCACAGATACGCAGTATTTT
CASSQETGAVVTDTQYF
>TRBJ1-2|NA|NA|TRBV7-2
TGTGCCAGCAGCCGAGACAACAGGAATAACTATGGCTACACCTTC
CASSRDNRNNYGYTF
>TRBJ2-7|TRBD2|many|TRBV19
TGTGCCAGTAGTACCTGGACTAGCGGGGGGCCCTACGAGCAGTACTTC
CASSTWTSGGPYEQYF
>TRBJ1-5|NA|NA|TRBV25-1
TGTGCCAGCAGTGACGGGGTGGGGAGTCAGCCCCAGCATTTT
CASSDGVGSQPQHF
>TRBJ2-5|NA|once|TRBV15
TGTGCCACCAGCAGAGATCTCACCACTACAGGTCTCCAAGAGACCCAGTACTTC
CATSRDLTTTGLQETQYF
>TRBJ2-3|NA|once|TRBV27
TGTGCCAGCATACGCCGGGGGACGCTCACAGATACGCAGTATTTT
CASIRRGTLTDTQYF
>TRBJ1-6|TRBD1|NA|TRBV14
TGTGCCAGCAGCCGCATGACAGGGCTCTATTCACCCCTCCACTTT
CASSRMTGLYSPLHF
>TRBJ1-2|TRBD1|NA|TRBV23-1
TGCGCCAGCAGTCAGAGTCTGCAGGGGGCGACGTATGGCTACACCTTC
CASSQSLQGATYGYTF
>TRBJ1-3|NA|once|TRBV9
TGTGCCAGCAGGGGCTCTGGAAACACCATATATTTT
CASRGSGNTIYF
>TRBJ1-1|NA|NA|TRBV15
TGTGCCACCAGATCAGCGACGAACACTGAAGCTTTCTTT
CATRSATNTEAFF
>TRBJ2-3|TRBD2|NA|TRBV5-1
TGCGCCAGCAGCTTGTTGAGGTTAGCGGGGCCATTTACAGATACGCAGTATTTT
CASSLLRLAGPFTDTQYF
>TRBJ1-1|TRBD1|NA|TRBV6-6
TGTGCCAGCACCGGACAGGCCAACACTGAAGCTTTCTTT
CASTGQANTEAFF
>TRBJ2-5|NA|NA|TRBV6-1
TGTGCCAGCAGTGACGGACTGTGGGAGACCCAGTACTTC
CASSDGLWETQYF
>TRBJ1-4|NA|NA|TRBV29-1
TGCAGCGTGGAGACTGAAAAACTGTTTTTT
CSVETEKLFF
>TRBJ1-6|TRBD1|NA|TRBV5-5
TGTGCCAGCAGCTCACGTGCTAACGGGACAGGGAATTCACCCCTCCACTTT
CASSSRANGTGNSPLHF
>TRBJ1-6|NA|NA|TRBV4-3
TGCGCCAGCAGTCGCGTGTCGGGTATGGAGAATTCACCCCTCCACTTT
CASSRVSGMENSPLHF
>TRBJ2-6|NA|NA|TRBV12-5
TGTGCTAGTGCTGCCTCTGGGGCCAACGTCCTGACTTTC
CASAASGANVLTF
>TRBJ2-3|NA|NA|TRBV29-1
TGCAGCGTTGAAGATCTATCAGATACGCAGTATTTT
CSVEDLSDTQYF
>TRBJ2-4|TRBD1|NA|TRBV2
TGTGCCAGCAGGTCGACAGGGTCCAAAAACATTCAGTACTTC
CASRSTGSKNIQYF
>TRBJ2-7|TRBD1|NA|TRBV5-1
TGCGCCAGCAGCGTGGGACAGGCCTACGAGCAGTACTTC
CASSVGQAYEQYF
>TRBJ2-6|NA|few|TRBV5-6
TGTGCCAGCAGCTTTAAGACCAACGTCCTGACTTTC
CASSFKTNVLTF
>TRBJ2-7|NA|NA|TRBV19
TGTGCCAGTAGTAGGCAGGGATACGAGCAGTACTTC
CASSRQGYEQYF
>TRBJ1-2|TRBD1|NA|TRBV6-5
TGTGCCAGCAGATCCGGACAGGGGGCCTATGGCTACACCTTC
CASRSGQGAYGYTF
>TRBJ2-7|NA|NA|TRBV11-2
TGTGCCAGCAGCCCACAGGAGAGCTCCTACGAGCAGTACTTC
CASSPQESSYEQYF
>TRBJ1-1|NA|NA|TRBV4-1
TGCGCCAGCAGATCGACCGAAAACCACGAACAAGCTTTCTTT
CASRSTENHEQAFF
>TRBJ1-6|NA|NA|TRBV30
TGTGCCTGGATCCCGCCCGGAGGTAGGAATTCACCCCTCCACTTT
CAWIPPGGRNSPLHF
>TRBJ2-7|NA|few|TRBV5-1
TGCGCCAGCAGCTTGGGTCAGGTCTACGAGCAGTACTTC
CASSLGQVYEQYF
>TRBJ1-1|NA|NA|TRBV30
TGTGCCTGGTGTCAGCAGGAGAAGACTGAAGCTTTCTTT
CAWCQQEKTEAFF
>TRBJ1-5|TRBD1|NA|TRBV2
TGTGCCAGCAGTAGACAGGGAAATCAGCCCCAGCATTTT
CASSRQGNQPQHF
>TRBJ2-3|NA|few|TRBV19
TGTGCCAGTAGGGACCGGGGACACACTAGCACAGATACGCAGTATTTT
CASRDRGHTSTDTQYF
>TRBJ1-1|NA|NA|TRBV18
TGTGCCAGCTCACTCCGGGCCGAAGCTTTCTTT
CASSLRAEAFF
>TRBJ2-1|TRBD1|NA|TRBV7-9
TGTGCCAGCAGCTTACCTTCCGGGACAGCGGAAGTCTTC
CASSLPSGTAEVF
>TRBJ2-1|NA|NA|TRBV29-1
TGCAGCGTCCGAACGACAAACTACAATGAGCAGTTCTTC
CSVRTTNYNEQFF
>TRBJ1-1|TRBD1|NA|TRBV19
TGTGCCAGTAGCCCGGGACAGGTGAAGACTGAAGCTTTCTTT
CASSPGQVKTEAFF
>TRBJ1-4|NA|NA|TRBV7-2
TGTGCCAGCAGCTCACCGGGACGGAGTAATGAAAAACTGTTTTTT
CASSSPGRSNEKLFF
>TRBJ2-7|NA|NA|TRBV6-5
TGTGCCAGCAACCCGGGCCGTGCCTACGAGCAGTACTTC
CASNPGRAYEQYF
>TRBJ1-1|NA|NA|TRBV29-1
TGCAGCGTTTACAGGGTGAACACTGAAGCTTTCTTT
CSVYRVNTEAFF
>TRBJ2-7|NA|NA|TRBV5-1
TGCGCCAGCAGCTTGGCCTCCGGGTTCTACGAGCAGTACTTC
CASSLASGFYEQYF
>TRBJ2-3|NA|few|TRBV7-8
TGTGCCAGCAGCTTAGATGTAGGTACGCAGTATTTT
CASSLDVGTQYF
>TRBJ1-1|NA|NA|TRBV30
TGTGCTTTCGAATGGGGGAACACTGAAGCTTTCTTT
CAFEWGNTEAFF
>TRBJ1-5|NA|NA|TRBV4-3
TGCGCCAGCAGCCAAGAGCTTCACAGGTACAATCAGCCCCAGCATTTT
CASSQELHRYNQPQHF
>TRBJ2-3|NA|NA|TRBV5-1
TGCGCCAGCAGCTATTTTGGGGGGAAGAGCACAGATACGCAGTATTTT
CASSYFGGKSTDTQYF
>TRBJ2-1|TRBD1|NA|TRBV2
TGTGCCAGCAGTAACATAGGACAGGGAGGTGAGCAGTTCTTC
CASSNIGQGGEQFF
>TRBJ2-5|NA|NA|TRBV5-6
TGTGCCAGCAGCTTGATTGTGACGAGGGGAGAAGAGACCCAGTACTTC
CASSLIVTRGEETQYF
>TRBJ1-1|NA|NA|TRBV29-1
TGCAGCGTTGGGCAGGGGAATGAAGCTTTCTTT
CSVGQGNEAFF
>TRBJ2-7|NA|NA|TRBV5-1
TGCGCCAGCAGCTTTAACGGGGACTCCTACGAGCAGTACTTC
CASSFNGDSYEQYF
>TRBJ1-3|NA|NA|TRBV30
TGTGCCTGGAGTGTACGGTCTGGGTCCGGAAACACCATATATTTT
CAWSVRSGSGNTIYF
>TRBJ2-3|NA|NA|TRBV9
TGTGCCAGCAGCGTAAGGGAGAACACAGATACGCAGTATTTT
CASSVRENTDTQYF
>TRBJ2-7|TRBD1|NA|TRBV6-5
TGTGCCAGCAGTTACACCTCAGGGGGACCAGCGTACTTC
CASSYTSGGPAYF
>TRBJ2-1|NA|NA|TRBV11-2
TGTGCCAGCAGCTTAGCCCCCCGGGTAGGAGGGTTCTTC
CASSLAPRVGGFF
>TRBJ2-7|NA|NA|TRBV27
TGTGCCAGCATGGTGCGCTCCTCTTCCTACGAGCAGTACTTC
CASMVRSSSYEQYF
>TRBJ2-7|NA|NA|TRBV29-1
TGCAGCGCATGCAGGGGTACCTACGAGCAGTACTTC
CSACRGTYEQYF